Shown below are 14 T cell receptor beta chains from a single sample sequenced in a study of T cell responses to AZD1222 COVID-19 vaccine. The protocol was immunoSEQ multiplex PCR, while the TCRdb copy is restricted to in-frame clones and leaves out a portion. The sample has about 180,000 clones, about nine tenths seen once. The material was peripheral blood, obtained 28 days after the second AZD1222 dose. These receptors were collected from an adult who received the AZD1222 COVID-19 vaccine.

This chain links TRBV10-1 with TRBJ2-2, with 7 nucleotides matching TRBD1. Trimming cost V 6 bases and J 0 bases; bases outside gene matches: 4. The germline V gene encodes CDR1 WNHNN and CDR2 SYGVQD (reference sequence). The CDR3 sequence is 15 residues long. The CDR3 sequence: CASSVGTANTGELFF. CDR3 coding DNA: TGCGCCAGCAGCGTCGGGACAGCGAACACCGGGGAGCTGTTTTTT.

The chain couples TRBV18 to TRBJ1-3, with D perhaps TRBD1 (5 bases). This CDR3 spans 15 amino acids. V lost 3 bases and J 4 bases, leaving 13 bases between the germline ends. Germline-derived CDR1 and CDR2 are KGHSH and LQKENI. The CDR3: CASSPQYGDGNTIYF. DNA for the CDR3: TGTGCCAGCTCACCCCAGTACGGGGACGGAAACACCATATATTTT.

This rearrangement joins TRBV6-2 or TRBV6-3 to TRBJ1-2, with unresolved D. The length of the CDR3 is 14 residues. CDR1 is MNHEY and CDR2 is SVGEGT in the germline V gene. V lost 0 bases to trimming and J lost 3 bases, with 8 bases between them. This CDR3 is CASSYSSGYYGYTF. CDR3 bases: TGTGCCAGCAGTTACTCGAGCGGGTACTATGGCTACACCTTC.

The chain carries TRBV6-5 and TRBJ1-1; 10 bases fit TRBD1. Germline V gives CDR1 MNHEY, CDR2 SVGAGI. Germline trimming cut 7 bases from V and 1 base from J; bases unmatched to any gene: 6. The CDR3 runs 15 residues. The CDR3 loop reads CASTSRDRGNTEAFF. Written as DNA, the CDR3 is TGTGCCAGCACTTCCCGGGACAGGGGGAACACTGAAGCTTTCTTT.

This clone was picked up one time. The J gene is TRBJ2-1, the V gene TRBV6-1; D tentatively fits TRBD1 or TRBD2 (5 bases each). Germline V CDR1 and CDR2: MNHNS, SASEGT. With 3 bases removed from V and 8 bases from J, the gap between germline ends came to 17 bases. The CDR3 covers 15 residues. CDR3 residues: CASSDDSGLGDEQFF. CDR3 sequence (DNA): TGTGCCAGCAGTGACGACTCAGGGTTGGGAGATGAGCAGTTCTTC.

V gene TRBV19 combines with J gene TRBJ1-5; the match to TRBD1 covers 7 bases. Germline V gene lookup returns CDR1 LNHDA and CDR2 SQIVND (reference sequence). The CDR3 loop spans 12 amino acids. J lost 7 bases, V lost 7 bases, and 4 bases had no gene match. CDR3 coding DNA: TGTGCCAGTAATAAGGGGGCCCAGCCCCAGCATTTT. Amino acid sequence: CASNKGAQPQHF.

This chain links TRBV3-1 (or the pseudogene TRBV3-2) with TRBJ2-1; the match to TRBD2 covers 8 bases. With V trimmed by 1 base and J by 8 bases, 10 bases remained unmatched. The CDR3 is 16 amino acids. Germline CDR1 reads LGHDT; CDR2 reads YNNKEL (reference sequence). The CDR3 nucleotides are TGTGCCAGCAGCCAAGCGGGACTAGAGCCAACGGATGAGCAGTTCTTC. It codes for CASSQAGLEPTDEQFF.

This clone was counted a single time. The chain couples TRBV6-2 or TRBV6-3 to TRBJ2-5; tentatively, D is TRBD2 (5 bases). This CDR3 contains 13 residues. V lost 9 bases, J lost 5 bases, and 16 bases lay in between. Looked up from germline, CDR1 is MNHEY and CDR2 is SVGEGT. This CDR3 is CASSLGQRETQYF. In nucleotides, the CDR3 is TGTGCCAGTAGCCTCGGGCAGCGGGAGACCCAGTACTTC.

The gene calls are TRBV11-2 and TRBJ1-1; possibly TRBD1 for D (6 bases). The V end lost 4 bases, the J end lost 0 bases, and 12 bases lay between the germline ends. The CDR3 is 15 residues long. The germline V gene encodes CDR1 SGHAT and CDR2 FQNNGV. The CDR3 sequence: CASSSFGQLNTEAFF. The DNA of the CDR3 is TGTGCCAGCAGCTCTTTCGGACAGTTGAACACTGAAGCTTTCTTT.

The chain is built from TRBV4-2 and TRBJ2-1, with D perhaps assigned TRBD1 or TRBD2 (5 bases each). From germline, CDR1 is LGHNA and CDR2 YNFKEQ. V lost 5 bases and J 7 bases, leaving 18 bases between the germline ends. The CDR3 totals 15 residues. The CDR3, as DNA: TGTGCCAGCAGCTACCCGGGACCGGGGAGAAATGAGCAGTTCTTC. Translating it yields CASSYPGPGRNEQFF.

J is TRBJ1-4 and V is TRBV5-1, with TRBD1 identical over 9 bases. This CDR3 contains 13 residues. J gave up 6 bases and V 4 bases, and 1 base lay outside the gene matches. Germline lookup yields CDR1 SGHRS and CDR2 YFSETQ. CDR3 sequence: CASSTGGDEKLFF. The CDR3 region has the DNA TGCGCCAGCAGCACAGGGGGCGATGAAAAACTGTTTTTT.

The chain employs TRBV7-5 and TRBJ1-5. TRBV7-5 is reported as a pseudogene. This CDR3 contains 14 residues. Here the CDR3 DNA reads TGTGCCAGAATCTCTCTCGGGGGGTCCCAGCCCCAGCATTTT. It codes for CARISLGGSQPQHF.

V usage is TRBV7-3 and J usage is TRBJ2-3, with D tentatively TRBD1 (6 bases). The V gene's germline CDR1 is SGHTA and CDR2 FQGTGA. V lost 2 bases and J lost 2, with 11 bases in between. This CDR3 is built from 15 residues. The DNA of the CDR3 is TGTGCCAGCAGCTTAGGGGGCGGGTTCACAGATACGCAGTATTTT. Translated: CASSLGGGFTDTQYF.

The CDR3 coding sequence is TGCGCCAGCAGCTTTCTCCCCCTAGCGGGAGAAACCCTAAGGGATGAGCAGTTCTTC. This encodes CASSFLPLAGETLRDEQFF. V usage is TRBV4-1 and J usage is TRBJ2-1, with 10 bases fitting TRBD2. The CDR3 consists of 19 residues. V lost 5 bases, J lost 8 bases, and 21 bases stayed unmatched. Germline CDR1 reads MGHRA; CDR2 reads YSYEKL.